Following are 8 T cell receptor beta chains from one sample sequenced in a study of long-term antiretroviral therapy in people with HIV. Samples were assayed with immunoSEQ v3.0 at survey level. Data came from immunoSEQ multiplex PCR; TCRdb stores just in-frame clones and leaves some out. The sample consists of about 23,000 clones, around 81% of them appearing once. Sequenced material: unsorted PBMCs, taken 1.5 years after starting antiretroviral therapy. Source of these receptors: a man aged 25 to 45 with HIV.

The gene calls are TRBV28 and TRBJ1-1; TRBD1 might be the D (6 bases). Per the germline V gene, CDR1 is MDHEN and CDR2 is SYDVKM. CDR3 length: 12 amino acids. Trimming took off 5 bases at V and 5 bases at J, with 9 bases between the two ends. The CDR3: CASSTQGTEAFF. In nucleotides, the CDR3 is TGTGCCAGCAGTACACAGGGTACTGAAGCTTTCTTT.

The chain couples TRBV6-4 to TRBJ2-2; D is perhaps TRBD2 (5 bases). CDR1 is MRHNA and CDR2 is SNTAGT in the germline V gene. The V end was cut by 4 bases, the J end by 11 bases, with 14 bases between. The CDR3 sequence is 13 residues long. The CDR3 nucleotides read TGTGCCAGCAGTGGAACCACTAGTATCGAGCTGTTTTTT. This encodes CASSGTTSIELFF.

The chain links TRBV28 to TRBJ2-5; 11 bases fit TRBD2. Per germline, CDR1 MDHEN and CDR2 SYDVKM. V lost 4 bases, J lost 5 bases, and 3 bases stayed unmatched. This CDR3 region has 14 residues. This CDR3 reads CASSSLAGGETQYF. The CDR3 coding sequence is TGTGCCAGCAGTTCCCTAGCGGGAGGCGAGACCCAGTACTTC.

This chain connects TRBV7-7 to TRBJ1-4; D is undetermined. Germline V lookup: CDR1 SSHAT, CDR2 FNYEAQ (reference sequence). The CDR3 is 13 residues long. V shed 0 bases and J shed 8 bases, with 7 bases lying between them. The CDR3 loop is CASSLAGGEKLFF. The CDR3 nucleotides are TGTGCCAGCAGCTTAGCGGGCGGGGAAAAACTGTTTTTT.

This clone showed up just a few times. V usage is TRBV6-5 and J usage is TRBJ2-1; the D gene is possibly TRBD2 (6 bases). The ends were cut back, 8 bases at V and 5 bases at J, with 13 bases in the middle. Germline-derived CDR1 and CDR2 are MNHEY and SVGAGI. CDR3 length: 13 residues. CDR3 protein: CASAEGLDNEQFF. The CDR3 DNA is TGTGCCAGCGCGGAGGGCCTCGACAATGAGCAGTTCTTC.

The chain couples TRBV30 to TRBJ1-2; possible D gene TRBD1, 5 bases. Per germline, CDR1 GTSNPN and CDR2 SVGIG (reference sequence). V was pared by 1 base and J by 4 bases, with 19 bases between. CDR3 size: 16 residues. The CDR3 spells CAWSAAPGPWGYGYTF. The CDR3 coding sequence is TGTGCCTGGAGTGCGGCCCCGGGACCTTGGGGCTATGGCTACACCTTC.

The genes are TRBV30 and TRBJ2-3; 14 positions match TRBD2. CDR1 and CDR2 from the germline V gene are GTSNPN and SVGIG (reference sequence). The length of the CDR3 is 15 residues. Trimming removed 2 bases from V and 6 bases from J; junction bases left unmatched: 4. The CDR3 protein is CAWSSRTSGRDTQYF. CDR3 bases: TGTGCCTGGAGTAGCCGGACTAGCGGGAGGGATACGCAGTATTTT.

CDR3 sequence (DNA): TGTGCCAGCAGTCCCCGACTAGCGGGGGAAACCGAGCAGTTCTTC. Encoded protein: CASSPRLAGETEQFF. This sequence joins TRBV27 and TRBJ2-1; 12 nucleotides align to TRBD2. The CDR3 covers 15 residues. V dropped 5 bases and J dropped 10; count of bases not matched to a gene: 9. CDR1 and CDR2 (germline): MNHEY, SMNVEV (reference sequence).